These 21 T cell receptor beta chains were sequenced from one sample in a study of CD8+ T cells in alopecia areata (dated by TCRdb to 2016 to 2019). Library creation used the immunoSEQ multiplex PCR assay. To provide template for TCR sequencing, every sample had RNA extracted and reverse transcribed into cDNA. TCRdb obtained this table from immuneACCESS and retained in-frame rearrangements with V and J assigned. These tables miss some clones; where compared with another copy, unresolved V genes account for less than half of the shortfall, and the remainder is unexplained. The sample contains about 97,000 clones, about 40% of them found a single time. The ten largest clones represent about 1.4% of the sample. Sample: CD4+ T cells sorted from blood. These receptors were collected from a human donor with alopecia areata.

This clone was counted between two and nine times. The rearrangement links TRBV29-1 to TRBJ2-1, with 7 positions matching TRBD2. The CDR3 has 14 residues. From germline, CDR1 is SQVTM and CDR2 ANQGSEA. J gave up 4 bases and V 6 bases, and 9 bases lay outside the gene matches. CDR3 sequence reads: CSVGPPGGYNEQFF. The CDR3 bases are TGCAGCGTGGGCCCACCGGGAGGTTACAATGAGCAGTTCTTC.

The chain links TRBV30 to TRBJ1-6; no firm D call. The germline V and J ends were trimmed by 2 bases and 10 bases, with 12 bases remaining between them. The CDR3 has 13 amino acids. Germline CDR1 and CDR2: GTSNPN and SVGIG (reference sequence). The CDR3 coding sequence is TGTGCCTGGAGTAGAGGACTTCGGTCACCCCTCCACTTT. It yields the protein CAWSRGLRSPLHF. The full variable domain, in which reference TRBV30 and TRBJ1-6 provide the parts outside the CDR3, is SQTIHQWPATLVQPVGSPLSLECTVEGTSNPNLYWYRQAAGRGLQLLFYSVGIGQISSEVPQNLSASRPQDRQFILSSKKLLLSDSGFYLCAWSRGLRSPLHFGNGTRLTVT.

The chain joins TRBV5-4 to TRBJ2-3; 11 nucleotides match TRBD2. Germline V gene sequence: CDR1 SGHNT, CDR2 YYREEE (reference sequence). V gave up 7 bases and J gave up 5 bases; unmatched junction bases: 9. The CDR3 has 15 amino acids. This chain's CDR3 is CASGPSGRPRDTQYF. The CDR3 DNA follows: TGTGCCAGCGGACCTAGCGGGAGGCCCCGAGATACGCAGTATTTT.

The chain combines TRBV6-6 with TRBJ2-1; D gene ambiguous. This CDR3 contains 12 residues. V was clipped by 1 base and J by 5 bases, with 3 bases between them. Germline V CDR1 and CDR2: MNHNY, SVGAGI (reference sequence). This chain's CDR3 is CASSYWNNEQFF. The CDR3, as DNA: TGTGCCAGCAGTTACTGGAACAATGAGCAGTTCTTC.

The table lists this clone with a few counts. CDR3 amino acids: CASSLIYDRYEQYF. CDR3 DNA: TGTGCCAGCAGTTTAATTTACGATAGATACGAGCAGTACTTC. The gene calls are TRBV27 and TRBJ2-7; D unclear. The germline V gene has CDR1 MNHEY and CDR2 SMNVEV (reference sequence). The CDR3 totals 14 residues. V was shortened by 2 bases and J by 4 bases, with 12 bases between the two germline ends.

The chain links TRBV23-1 to TRBJ2-7; no reliable D call. TRBV23-1 is given ORF status, its function remaining uncertain. V was clipped by 9 bases and J by 3 bases, with 3 bases between them. There are 9 residues in the CDR3. The CDR3 is CARNYEQYF. CDR3 nucleotide sequence: TGCGCCAGAAACTACGAGCAGTACTTC.

This rearrangement joins TRBV7-9 to TRBJ2-5; either TRBD1 or TRBD2 may fit D (5 bases each). CDR1 is SEHNR and CDR2 is FQNEAQ in the germline V gene (reference sequence). Trimming took off 4 bases at V and 1 base at J, with 13 bases between the two ends. The CDR3 is made up of 15 amino acids. CDR3 residues: CASSSRDGLQETQYF. CDR3 coding DNA: TGTGCCAGCAGCTCCCGGGACGGACTCCAAGAGACCCAGTACTTC.

The chain has TRBV4-3 and TRBJ1-5; unclear D gene. V was pared by 0 bases and J by 0 bases, with 15 bases between. CDR1 and CDR2 (germline): LGHNA, YSLEER. This CDR3 contains 18 residues. Here the CDR3 reads CASSQDLPQVNSNQPQHF. CDR3 nucleotide sequence: TGCGCCAGCAGCCAAGATTTGCCGCAGGTTAATAGCAATCAGCCCCAGCATTTT.

The genes are TRBV10-3 and TRBJ2-5, with TRBD2 identical over 13 bases. The germline V gene has CDR1 ENHRY and CDR2 SYGVKD. The J segment lost 2 bases and the V segment lost 4 bases, leaving 7 bases of the junction unmatched. The CDR3 has 17 residues. DNA for the CDR3: TGTGCCATCAGTGGGGGACTAGCGGGGACGAAACAAGAGACCCAGTACTTC. Encoded protein: CAISGGLAGTKQETQYF.

This clone was seen a handful of times. The chain joins TRBV29-1 to TRBJ1-1; D unresolved. Germline lookup yields CDR1 SQVTM and CDR2 ANQGSEA. The CDR3 sequence is 13 residues long. V shed 6 bases and J shed 4 bases, with 15 bases lying between them. CDR3 loop: CSVRLTAGTEAFF. The CDR3 region has the DNA TGCAGCGTCCGATTGACCGCGGGCACTGAAGCTTTCTTT.

The genes are TRBV19 and TRBJ2-5; D may correspond to TRBD1 or TRBD2 (5 bases each). Germline V CDR1 and CDR2: LNHDA, SQIVND (reference sequence). This CDR3 spans 15 amino acids. V was clipped by 3 bases and J by 1 base, with 12 bases between them. The CDR3 DNA follows: TGTGCCAGTAGTATCGCCGGGACGGGCCAAGAGACCCAGTACTTC. Its protein is CASSIAGTGQETQYF.

This clone appeared a single time. V usage is TRBV6-5 and J usage is TRBJ2-5; 7 bases align to TRBD1. CDR3 length: 15 residues. With 0 bases clipped from V and 1 base from J, the junction kept 2 bases outside the gene matches. Germline CDR1 and CDR2: MNHEY and SVGAGI. In DNA, the CDR3 is TGTGCCAGCAGTTACTCGCCAGGGGGCCAAGAGACCCAGTACTTC. Its protein is CASSYSPGGQETQYF.

This clone was seen more than once but under ten times. J is TRBJ2-3 and V is TRBV11-2; no reliable D call. The V gene's germline CDR1 is SGHAT and CDR2 FQNNGV. V lost 3 bases and J lost 6, with 7 bases in between. The length of the CDR3 is 12 residues. Here the CDR3 reads CASSLFGDTQYF. CDR3 nucleotide sequence: TGTGCCAGCAGCTTGTTCGGGGATACGCAGTATTTT.

The V and J genes are TRBV29-1 and TRBJ1-1; maybe TRBD1 (5 bases). Germline CDR1 reads SQVTM; CDR2 reads ANQGSEA. The CDR3 covers 12 residues. Trimming removed 4 bases from V and 7 bases from J, with 13 bases in between. CDR3 nucleotide sequence: TGCAGCGTTGTTGGGCAGGGAGGTGAAGCTTTCTTT. Translating gives CSVVGQGGEAFF.

The chain links TRBV11-2 to TRBJ2-5, with 13 bases lining up with TRBD2. The CDR3 runs to 14 residues. Germline loops: CDR1 SGHAT, CDR2 FQNNGV. V lost 5 bases, J lost 5 bases, and 2 bases stayed unmatched. The CDR3 DNA follows: TGTGCCAGCAGCGCACTAGCGGGGGGGGAGACCCAGTACTTC. It is translated as CASSALAGGETQYF.

This rearrangement joins TRBV29-1 to TRBJ2-3, with TRBD2 identical over 9 bases. Germline CDR1 SQVTM, CDR2 ANQGSEA. J gave up 3 bases and V 2 bases, and 9 bases lay outside the gene matches. This CDR3 is built from 16 residues. The CDR3 DNA reads TGCAGCGTTGAAACTTTAGCGGGAGTTACGACAGATACGCAGTATTTT. Its protein is CSVETLAGVTTDTQYF.

This chain links TRBV28 with TRBJ1-1; 10 bases match TRBD1. In germline, CDR1 is MDHEN, CDR2 SYDVKM. The CDR3 extends over 16 amino acids. V trimming: 6 bases; J trimming: 3 bases; junction bases outside the gene matches: 10. As DNA, the CDR3 is TGTGCCAGCAGCCCTGGACAGGGGGTTAGGTACACTGAAGCTTTCTTT. It translates to CASSPGQGVRYTEAFF.

V and J are TRBV30 and TRBJ2-7; weak D call: TRBD1 (5 bases). The CDR3 runs to 12 residues. Trimming removed 2 bases at V and 3 bases at J, with 8 bases between. The germline gives CDR1 GTSNPN, CDR2 SVGIG (reference sequence). CDR3 protein: CAWSSTGYEQYF. The CDR3 bases are TGTGCCTGGAGTTCAACAGGCTACGAGCAGTACTTC.

This clone was seen a few times. V and J are TRBV10-3 and TRBJ1-5; TRBD1 is a possible D gene (6 bases). The CDR3 length is 13 residues. Between the trimmed V and J ends, which lost 3 bases and 7 bases, there was a span of 10 bases. The V gene's germline CDR1 is ENHRY and CDR2 SYGVKD. CDR3 sequence reads: CAISDGGGQPQHF. CDR3 nucleotide sequence: TGTGCCATCAGTGATGGTGGGGGCCAGCCCCAGCATTTT.

The chain joins TRBV9 to TRBJ2-5; D might be TRBD1 (6 bases). The V gene lost 0 bases and the J gene lost 2 bases, with 11 bases spanning the gap. The CDR3 extends over 15 amino acids. Germline V gene sequence: CDR1 SGDLS, CDR2 YYNGEE. CDR3 DNA sequence: TGTGCCAGCAGCGTAGATCCGGGGACACAAGAGACCCAGTACTTC. Encoded protein: CASSVDPGTQETQYF. The full variable domain, rest sourced from reference TRBV9 and TRBJ2-5, is DSGVTQTPKHLITATGQRVTLRCSPRSGDLSVYWYQQSLDQGLQFLIQYYNGEERAKGNILERFSAQQFPDLHSELNLSSLELGDSALYFCASSVDPGTQETQYFGPGTRLLVL.

This chain uses TRBV30 with TRBJ1-2; 7 bases agree with TRBD1. The germline gives CDR1 GTSNPN, CDR2 SVGIG (reference sequence). V trimming: 2 bases; J trimming: 7 bases; junction bases outside the gene matches: 7. The CDR3 is 13 amino acids. The DNA of the CDR3 is TGTGCCTGGAGTCGCCAGGGGGAATTTGGCTACACCTTC. Translated, it gives CAWSRQGEFGYTF.